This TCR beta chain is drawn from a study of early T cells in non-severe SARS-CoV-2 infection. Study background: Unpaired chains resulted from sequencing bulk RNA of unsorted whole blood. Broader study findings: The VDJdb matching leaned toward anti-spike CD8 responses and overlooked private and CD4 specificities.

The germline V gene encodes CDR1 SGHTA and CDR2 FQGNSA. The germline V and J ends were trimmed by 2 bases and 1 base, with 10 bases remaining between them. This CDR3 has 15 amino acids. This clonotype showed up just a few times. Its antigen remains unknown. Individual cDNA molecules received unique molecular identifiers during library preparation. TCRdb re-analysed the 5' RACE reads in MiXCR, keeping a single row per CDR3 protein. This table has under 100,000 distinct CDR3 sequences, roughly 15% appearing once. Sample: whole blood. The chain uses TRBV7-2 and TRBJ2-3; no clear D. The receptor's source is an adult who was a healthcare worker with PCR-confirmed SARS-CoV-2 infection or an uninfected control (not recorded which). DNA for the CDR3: TGTGCCAGCAGCTTACGCGGTCTAGGCACAGATACGCAGTATTTT. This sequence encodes CASSLRGLGTDTQYF.